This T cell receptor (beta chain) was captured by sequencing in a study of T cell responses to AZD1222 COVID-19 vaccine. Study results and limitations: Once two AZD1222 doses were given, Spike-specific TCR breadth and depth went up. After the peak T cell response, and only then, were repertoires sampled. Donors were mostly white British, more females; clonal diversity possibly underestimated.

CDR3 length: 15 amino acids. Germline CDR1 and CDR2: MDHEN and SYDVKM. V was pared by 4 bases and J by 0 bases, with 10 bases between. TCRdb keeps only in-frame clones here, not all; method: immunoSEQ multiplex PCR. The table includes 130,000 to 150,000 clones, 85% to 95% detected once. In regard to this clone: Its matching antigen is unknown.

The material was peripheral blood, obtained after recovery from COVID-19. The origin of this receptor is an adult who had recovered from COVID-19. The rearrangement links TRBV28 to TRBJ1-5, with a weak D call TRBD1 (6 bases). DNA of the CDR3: TGTGCCAGCAGTTCGGGACACCTTAGCAATCAGCCCCAGCATTTT. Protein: CASSSGHLSNQPQHF. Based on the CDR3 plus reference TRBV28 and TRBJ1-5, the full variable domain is DVKVTQSSRYLVKRTGEKVFLECVQDMDHENMFWYRQDPGLGLRLIYFSYDVKMKEKGDIPEGYSVSREKKERFSLILESASTNQTSMYLCASSSGHLSNQPQHFGDGTRLSIL.